This T cell receptor (beta chain) came from a study of neurological immune-mediated disorders. Whole-study findings and limits: Because no CDR3 amino acid sequences were shared across subjects by expanded clones, private repertoires were suggested in all groups.

CDR3 length equals 16 residues. Per germline, CDR1 SGHRS and CDR2 YFSETQ. The V gene end was trimmed by 2 bases and the J gene end by 4 bases; junction bases not matched to a gene: 9. Unsorted libraries used 2 million PBMCs kept at -80 degrees C. At least ten counts were recorded for this clonotype. No antigen is known for it. By 5'RACE with 10-nucleotide random UMIs, the cDNA was made. One entry per CDR3 protein results from TCRdb running MiXCR on the 5' RACE reads. Of fewer than 25,000 distinct CDR3 sequences in the sample, more than 10% were seen once. The chain joins TRBV5-1 to TRBJ2-5; 9 bases line up with TRBD2. The sequence derives from an older woman with HTLV-1-associated myelopathy (HAM/TSP). Material: PBMCs. DNA of the CDR3: TGCGCCAGCAGCTTACCAGCGGGAGGATTGGGAGAGACCCAGTACTTC. The encoded protein is CASSLPAGGLGETQYF. Looking up the rest from reference TRBV5-1 and TRBJ2-5 gives the full variable domain: KAGVTQTPRYLIKTRGQQVTLSCSPISGHRSVSWYQQTPGQGLQFLFEYFSETQRNKGNFPGRFSGRQFSNSRSEMNVSTLELGDSALYLCASSLPAGGLGETQYFGPGTRLLVL.